One sample yielded the 14 T cell receptor beta chains listed below, sequenced in a study of shared clonotypes between healthy human individuals (TCRdb year 2020). Library prep was done by the immunoSEQ multiplex PCR assay. What TCRdb holds here is the immuneACCESS table cut down to in-frame rearrangements. Part of the clones is not present; checked against another copy, under half of the missing clones reflect an unresolved V gene, and the others are unexplained. For this sample the table gives about 2 million clones, of which roughly 95% were detected only once. The ten largest clones represent roughly 0.13% of the sample. Material for sequencing was naive CD4+ T cells sorted from blood. Per the publication, the cell subset or site label means: CD45RA+ positively selected. The receptors derive from a young man in good health.

The chain couples TRBV7-2 to TRBJ2-3; perhaps TRBD2 as D (6 bases). The CDR3 sequence is 16 residues long. The germline V gene has CDR1 SGHTA and CDR2 FQGNSA. V lost 1 base and J 1 base, leaving 12 bases between the germline ends. CDR3 sequence: CASSLGLGTGTDTQYF. The DNA of the CDR3 is TGTGCCAGCAGCTTAGGACTCGGGACTGGCACAGATACGCAGTATTTT.

The chain links TRBV28 to TRBJ2-5, with TRBD2 matching 15 bases. Per germline, CDR1 MDHEN and CDR2 SYDVKM. V gave up 5 bases and J gave up 7 bases; unmatched junction bases: 5. CDR3 length equals 15 residues. The DNA of the CDR3 is TGTGCCAGCAGTGGACTAGCGGGGGGGCCGGGGACCCAGTACTTC. Translated: CASSGLAGGPGTQYF.

This clone was counted only a few times. The chain links TRBV6-1 to TRBJ1-6, with 10 bases aligning to TRBD1. CDR1 and CDR2 (germline): MNHNS, SASEGT. This CDR3 has 16 amino acids. V trimming: 4 bases; J trimming: 11 bases; junction bases outside the gene matches: 11. CDR3 sequence (DNA): TGTGCCAGCAGTGGTCGCGGGACAGGGGTGACAACACCCCTCCACTTT. Protein: CASSGRGTGVTTPLHF.

The chain couples TRBV29-1 to TRBJ2-6; D unresolved. CDR3 length: 14 amino acids. Per germline, CDR1 SQVTM and CDR2 ANQGSEA. V lost 4 bases, J lost 7 bases, and 14 bases lay in between. DNA for the CDR3: TGCAGCGTTGCCGAGGCGTCGGTTGCCAACGTCCTGACTTTC. Translation gives CSVAEASVANVLTF.

V gene TRBV18 combines with J gene TRBJ1-2, with 11 positions matching TRBD1. CDR3 length: 15 residues. The germline gives CDR1 KGHSH, CDR2 LQKENI. After removal of 2 bases from V and 7 bases from J, the junction contained 6 bases not matched to a gene. CDR3 in amino acids: CASSPNRDRGFGYTF. CDR3 nucleotide sequence: TGTGCCAGCTCACCAAACCGGGACAGGGGGTTTGGCTACACCTTC.

The chain uses TRBV5-8 and TRBJ1-5; D is uncertain. The CDR3 is 11 amino acids. Deletions cut 3 bases from V and 4 bases from J, with 2 bases between. CDR1 SGHTS and CDR2 YDEGEE come from the germline V gene. DNA for the CDR3: TGTGCCAGCAGCTATAATCAGCCCCAGCATTTT. Its protein product is CASSYNQPQHF.

J is TRBJ1-3 and V is TRBV9; 7 bases fit TRBD1. V was pared by 4 bases and J by 4 bases, with 11 bases of the junction left unmatched. CDR1 and CDR2 from the germline V gene are SGDLS and YYNGEE. This CDR3 has 16 residues. This chain's CDR3 is CASSSLQGRVGNTIYF. CDR3 sequence (DNA): TGTGCCAGCAGCTCCTTACAGGGGAGAGTCGGAAACACCATATATTTT.

Note on this clone: Within the sample, other DNA sequences also encode this same CDR3. J is TRBJ2-7 and V is TRBV5-1, with D possibly TRBD1 on 7 matching bases. This CDR3 is 14 amino acids long. From germline, CDR1 is SGHRS and CDR2 YFSETQ. V was shortened by 4 bases and J by 0 bases, with 11 bases between the two germline ends. CDR3 sequence (DNA): TGCGCCAGCAGCCCGGGGGACAGCTCCTACGAGCAGTACTTC. Translating gives CASSPGDSSYEQYF. Variable domain in full (rest from reference TRBV5-1 and TRBJ2-7): KAGVTQTPRYLIKTRGQQVTLSCSPISGHRSVSWYQQTPGQGLQFLFEYFSETQRNKGNFPGRFSGRQFSNSRSEMNVSTLELGDSALYLCASSPGDSSYEQYFGPGTRLTVT.

The rearrangement uses TRBV11-3 and TRBJ2-1; 7 nucleotides line up with TRBD2. With V trimmed by 5 bases and J by 9 bases, 13 bases remained unmatched. There are 15 residues in the CDR3. CDR1 SGHNT and CDR2 YENEEA come from the germline V gene. In nucleotides, the CDR3 is TGTGCCAGCAGCCCAGGACTAGTGGGGCCCTTTGAGCAGTTCTTC. This sequence encodes CASSPGLVGPFEQFF.

In this sample, this clone turned up once. The J gene is TRBJ2-1, the V gene TRBV19; D not certain. This CDR3 has 14 amino acids. In germline, CDR1 is LNHDA, CDR2 SQIVND (reference sequence). The germline V and J ends were trimmed by 1 base and 7 bases, with 11 bases remaining between them. The CDR3 sequence is CASSIVPAWNEQFF. The CDR3 DNA follows: TGTGCCAGTAGTATAGTTCCGGCCTGGAATGAGCAGTTCTTC.

V and J are TRBV7-2 and TRBJ2-1; D remains unclear. The CDR3 runs to 13 residues. Germline-derived CDR1 and CDR2 are SGHTA and FQGNSA. Trimming shortened V by 4 bases and J by 10 bases, and 14 bases separated the two germline ends. The CDR3 DNA reads as TGTGCCAGCAGCTCAGATAACGGCTTCGAGCAGTTCTTC. Translating gives CASSSDNGFEQFF.

This chain links TRBV28 with TRBJ2-3; 7 nucleotides match TRBD2. The junction had 11 bases not matched to a gene; V was cut back by 5 bases and J by 3 bases. This CDR3 is built from 16 residues. Germline V lookup: CDR1 MDHEN, CDR2 SYDVKM. Here the CDR3 reads CASSTPGAGETDTQYF. CDR3 DNA: TGTGCCAGCAGTACCCCCGGGGCGGGGGAAACAGATACGCAGTATTTT.

The V call is TRBV6-6, the J call TRBJ1-6; D perhaps matches TRBD1 (5 bases). The V gene lost 5 bases and the J gene lost 10 bases, with 12 bases spanning the gap. This CDR3 has 13 amino acids. Looked up from germline, CDR1 is MNHNY and CDR2 is SVGAGI (reference sequence). The CDR3 sequence is CASSQRDVSPLHF. The CDR3 region has the DNA TGTGCCAGCAGTCAGAGGGACGTATCACCCCTCCACTTT.

In regard to this clone: This same CDR3 is encoded by further DNA sequences in the sample. The chain links TRBV9 to TRBJ1-5; D gene uncertain. The germline V gene has CDR1 SGDLS and CDR2 YYNGEE. Trimming pared 0 bases from V and 2 bases from J, leaving 6 bases between. The CDR3 loop spans 14 amino acids. As DNA, the CDR3 is TGTGCCAGCAGCGTAGCGGATGGCAATCAGCCCCAGCATTTT. This sequence encodes CASSVADGNQPQHF.